The 17 T cell receptor beta chains given below trace back to one sample, sequenced in a study of regulatory T cells in long-lasting Graves disease. To make TCR beta libraries, researchers used iRepertoire HTBI primers and Arm-PCR of CDR3 regions. Each CDR3 protein is one row after TCRdb ran MiXCR on the multiplex PCR reads. The sample contains fewer than 650,000 distinct CDR3 sequences, about 16% of which appear only once. Sample time point: newly diagnosed GD, antithyroid drugs for less than 3 months. Isolated PBMC RNA provided the starting material for the TCR library. These sequences were also reported in another study, on T cells in Graves' hyperthyroidism and ophthalmopathy.

This material consisted of peripheral blood mononuclear cells (PBMCs), taken at new diagnosis, from a patient treated with antithyroid drugs. These receptor sequences come from a man aged 18 to 30 with Graves disease.

This clonotype was observed many times. The chain carries TRBV24-1 and TRBJ2-2; the match to TRBD2 covers 13 bases. The germline gives CDR1 KGHDR, CDR2 SFDVKD. V shed 3 bases, J shed 5 bases, and the junction held 8 bases outside the gene matches. There are 18 residues in the CDR3. In nucleotides, the CDR3 is TGTGCCACCAGTGATCCCCGGACTAGCGGGAGCCGAACCGGGGAGCTGTTTTTT. Encoded protein: CATSDPRTSGSRTGELFF.

This clonotype showed up just once. As DNA, the CDR3 is TGCAGCGTTGAAGATTTGGGAGGGTTGGGTGAGCAGTACTTC. Protein: CSVEDLGGLGEQYF. The chain combines TRBV29-1 with TRBJ2-7, with 7 bases identical to TRBD2. The CDR3 extends over 14 amino acids. V lost 0 bases and J lost 7; bases outside the gene matches: 9. The germline V gene has CDR1 SQVTM and CDR2 ANQGSEA.

The chain links TRBV4-1 to TRBJ2-1; 8 bases are shared with TRBD2. The CDR3 totals 16 residues. The ends lost 1 base at V and 8 bases at J; junction bases unmatched: 10. CDR1 is MGHRA, CDR2 YSYEKL, per germline. The CDR3 region is CASSQVRSGSIHEQFF. CDR3 DNA: TGCGCCAGCAGCCAAGTACGGAGCGGGAGTATTCATGAGCAGTTCTTC.

A note on this clonotype: Being one base from a much bigger clone, this may be a read error. The rearrangement uses TRBV12-3 or TRBV12-4 and TRBJ1-2; no reliable D call. This CDR3 comprises 11 residues. The CDR3: CVSSLGAGYTF. The CDR3 nucleotides are TGTGTCAGCAGTTTAGGTGCTGGCTACACCTTC.

This clonotype came up many times. The genes are TRBV7-9 and TRBJ2-1, with TRBD2 matching over 12 bases. This CDR3 has 16 amino acids. With V trimmed by 5 bases and J by 4 bases, 6 bases remained unmatched. Looked up from germline, CDR1 is SEHNR and CDR2 is FQNEAQ (reference sequence). CDR3 nucleotides: TGTGCCAGCAGCGTGCCGCTAGCGGGAGGGTACAATGAGCAGTTCTTC. Translated: CASSVPLAGGYNEQFF.

V and J are TRBV2 and TRBJ2-7; maybe TRBD2 (7 bases). V lost 8 bases and J lost 0, with 17 bases in between. The CDR3 is 15 amino acids. The germline CDR1 and CDR2 sequences are SNHLY and FYNNEI. CDR3 in DNA: TGTGCCAGCGGGGGGGCAGGGCAGAGCTCCTACGAGCAGTACTTC. Protein product: CASGGAGQSSYEQYF.

The table lists this clonotype with many counts. The chain combines TRBV12-3 or TRBV12-4 with TRBJ1-1, with 11 bases aligning to TRBD1. The CDR3 totals 15 residues. Trimming cost V 6 bases and J 0 bases; bases outside gene matches: 3. As DNA, the CDR3 is TGTGCCAGCAGAGGACAGGGGGCCATGAACACTGAAGCTTTCTTT. It yields the protein CASRGQGAMNTEAFF.

About this clonotype: A much bigger clone sits one base away, suggesting this may be a read error. This sequence joins TRBV2 and TRBJ2-1, with D perhaps TRBD2 (5 bases). Germline assignment: CDR1 SNHLY and CDR2 FYNNEI. CDR3 length: 15 residues. The CDR3 protein is CASSILAVLYNEQLF. CDR3 in DNA: TGTGCCAGCAGTATTCTAGCAGTCCTATACAATGAGCAGCTCTTC. The full variable domain, with the rest looked up from reference TRBV2 and TRBJ2-1, is EPEVTQTPSHQVTQMGQEVILRCVPISNHLYFYWYRQILGQKVEFLVSFYNNEISEKSEIFDDQFSVERPDGSNFTLKIRSTKLEDSAMYFCASSILAVLYNEQLFGPGTRLTVL.

This clonotype was recorded many times. This chain connects TRBV27 to TRBJ2-7, with TRBD1 matching over 7 bases. The germline V gene encodes CDR1 MNHEY and CDR2 SMNVEV (reference sequence). The V and J ends lost 7 bases and 7 bases, in that order; junction bases with no gene match: 13. The length of the CDR3 is 14 residues. DNA of the CDR3: TGTGCCAGCATGGGTCTCGACAGGGCGGAGGAGCAGTACTTC. It codes for CASMGLDRAEEQYF.

The chain couples TRBV29-1 to TRBJ2-4; possible D gene TRBD1, 5 bases. CDR1 and CDR2 from the germline V gene are SQVTM and ANQGSEA. With 7 bases removed from V and 9 bases from J, the gap between germline ends came to 16 bases. The CDR3 sequence is 12 residues long. In DNA form, the CDR3 reads TGCAGCGCTACTGGGGATAGGGGCATTCAGTACTTC. It codes for CSATGDRGIQYF.

About this clonotype: The CDR3 ends on some other residue instead of the conserved phenylalanine or tryptophan, so this is likely a read error. The rearrangement joins TRBV18 to TRBJ2-4; TRBD1 agrees at 7 bases. The J call is in doubt because the DNA end fits TRBJ2-5 better. The germline V gene encodes CDR1 KGHSH and CDR2 LQKENI. This CDR3 is 13 amino acids long. The CDR3 region has the DNA TGTGCCAGCTCACGTACAGGGGAAGAGACCCAGTACTCC. It yields the protein CASSRTGEETQYS.

The chain links TRBV4-1 to TRBJ2-5; no clear D. Germline-derived CDR1 and CDR2 are MGHRA and YSYEKL. This CDR3 spans 13 amino acids. Trimming shortened V by 0 bases and J by 5 bases, and 7 bases separated the two germline ends. For the CDR3, the DNA is TGCGCCAGCAGCCAAGATTCGTCCGAGACCCAGTACTTC. Translation: CASSQDSSETQYF.

The CDR3 protein is CASSIRQTNTEAFF. The CDR3 DNA follows: TGTGCCAGTAGTATAAGGCAGACGAACACTGAAGCTTTCTTT. The genes are TRBV19 and TRBJ1-1; D gene ambiguous. The CDR3 contains 14 residues. The V end lost 2 bases, the J end lost 1 base, and 8 bases lay between the germline ends. Per germline, CDR1 LNHDA and CDR2 SQIVND (reference sequence).

This clonotype was observed many times. The rearrangement links TRBV29-1 to TRBJ2-1; 8 positions agree with TRBD1. This CDR3 is 13 amino acids long. V shed 4 bases and J 3 bases; nucleotides not matched to a gene: 2. The germline gives CDR1 SQVTM, CDR2 ANQGSEA. CDR3 residues: CSVAGQVYNEQFF. The DNA of the CDR3 is TGCAGCGTTGCGGGACAGGTCTACAATGAGCAGTTCTTC.

This clonotype was seen repeatedly, ten times or more. The V gene is TRBV29-1, the J gene TRBJ2-7; D could derive from TRBD1 or TRBD2 (5 bases each). The germline V gene encodes CDR1 SQVTM and CDR2 ANQGSEA. V gave up 1 base and J gave up 4 bases, with 17 bases separating them. This CDR3 region has 15 residues. CDR3 residues: CSVEVPDTRGYEQYF. DNA for the CDR3: TGCAGCGTTGAAGTCCCCGACACGAGGGGATACGAGCAGTACTTC.

To note about this clonotype: Just one base apart from a much larger clone, this may be a read error. This chain connects TRBV12-3 or TRBV12-4 to TRBJ2-7; 9 nucleotides match TRBD1. The ends lost 6 bases at V and 2 bases at J; junction bases unmatched: 5. This CDR3 spans 14 amino acids. The CDR3 sequence: CASSDGTGPYEQYF. For the CDR3, the DNA is TGTGCCAGCAGCGACGGGACAGGGCCCTACGAGCAGTACTTC.

This clonotype came up many times. This chain joins TRBV10-1 and TRBJ2-7; 7 positions agree with TRBD1. This CDR3 is 15 amino acids long. The germline V gene encodes CDR1 WNHNN and CDR2 SYGVQD (reference sequence). V gave up 3 bases and J gave up 2 bases; unmatched junction bases: 7. This chain's CDR3 is CASSDTGTAAYEQYF. The CDR3 DNA reads as TGCGCCAGCAGTGATACCGGGACAGCTGCCTACGAGCAGTACTTC.